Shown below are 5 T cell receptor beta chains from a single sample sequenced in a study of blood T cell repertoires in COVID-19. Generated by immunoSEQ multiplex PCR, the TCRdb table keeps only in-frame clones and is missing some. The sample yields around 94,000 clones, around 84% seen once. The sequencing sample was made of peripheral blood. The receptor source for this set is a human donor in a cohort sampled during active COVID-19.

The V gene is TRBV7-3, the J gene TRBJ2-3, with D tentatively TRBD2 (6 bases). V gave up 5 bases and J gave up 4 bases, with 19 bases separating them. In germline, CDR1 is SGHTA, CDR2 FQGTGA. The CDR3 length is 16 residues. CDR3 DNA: TGTGCCAGCAGCCCCATCCTCGGGAGCCCGCCAGATACGCAGTATTTT. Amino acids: CASSPILGSPPDTQYF.

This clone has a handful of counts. The CDR3 nucleotides are TGTGCCAGCAGCGTAGTCGACAGCGTAAGCTCTGGAAACACCATATATTTT. Encoded protein: CASSVVDSVSSGNTIYF. The genes are TRBV9 and TRBJ1-3, with a possible D match to TRBD1 (5 bases). Germline V lookup: CDR1 SGDLS, CDR2 YYNGEE. There are 17 residues in the CDR3. V dropped 0 bases and J dropped 0 bases, with 13 bases sitting between them.

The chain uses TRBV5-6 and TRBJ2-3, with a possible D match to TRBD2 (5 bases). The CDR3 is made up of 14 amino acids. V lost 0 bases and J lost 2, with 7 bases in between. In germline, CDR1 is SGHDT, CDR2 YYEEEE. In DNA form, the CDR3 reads TGTGCCAGCAGCTTGGCCGGGGACACAGATACGCAGTATTTT. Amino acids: CASSLAGDTDTQYF.

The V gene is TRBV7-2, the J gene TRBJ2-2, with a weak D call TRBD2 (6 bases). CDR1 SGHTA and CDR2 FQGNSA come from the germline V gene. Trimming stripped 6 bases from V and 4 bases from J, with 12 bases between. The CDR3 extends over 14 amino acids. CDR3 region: CASRTQGGTGELFF. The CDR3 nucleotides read TGTGCCAGCAGAACCCAGGGAGGCACCGGGGAGCTGTTTTTT.

Here the CDR3 reads CASSLETGGNTGELFF. DNA for the CDR3: TGTGCCAGCAGCTTAGAGACAGGGGGCAACACCGGGGAGCTGTTTTTT. The rearrangement links TRBV7-9 to TRBJ2-2; 10 nucleotides match TRBD1. The V gene's germline CDR1 is SEHNR and CDR2 FQNEAQ (reference sequence). The CDR3 runs 16 residues. Unmatched junction bases numbered 1, after V lost 1 base and J lost 2 bases.